This is a list of T cell receptor beta chains from one sample in a study of cytomegalovirus exposure and HLA in healthy donors. Using immunoSEQ multiplex PCR, the repertoire was profiled, and TCRdb retains in-frame clones only, with some absent. The sample holds 130,000 to 150,000 clones; around 80% are singletons and the top ten take 5.1%. Source material: PBMCs. The receptor source for this set is a male donor in good health and CMV-seronegative. CDR3s include the opening cysteine and the closing phenylalanine or tryptophan. D genes are given only for firm matches. Clone size is stated in some rows and not others, as once, few, many or a class when expanded.

J	V	size	D	DNA	CDR3
TRBJ2-7	TRBV6-8	few	NA	TGTGCCAGCAGTTACACTACTGGGGCTGGTAGGGTGAGCTCCTACGAGCAGTACTTC	CASSYTTGAGRVSSYEQYF
TRBJ2-7	TRBV29-1	NA	TRBD1	TGCAGCGTTGGTCCGGGACAGGGAATTATGGGGCAGTACTTC	CSVGPGQGIMGQYF
TRBJ2-7	TRBV6-6	NA	TRBD1	TGTGCCAGCAGTCCGGACAGGTCCTACGAGCAGTACTTC	CASSPDRSYEQYF
TRBJ1-2	TRBV19	once	TRBD1	TGTGCCAGTACTCACTGGACAGGGGGCTATGGCTACACCTTC	CASTHWTGGYGYTF
TRBJ1-2	TRBV6-5	few	NA	TGTGCCAGCAGTTACTCGGGGGGTAACGCCTATGGCTACACCTTC	CASSYSGGNAYGYTF
TRBJ1-4	TRBV4-3	NA	NA	TGCGCCAGCAGCCAAGACAGGAGGAAGAGTGAAAAACTGTTTTTT	CASSQDRRKSEKLFF
TRBJ1-2	TRBV15	NA	TRBD1	TGTGCCACCAGCAGTACAGGGGTCTATGGCTACACCTTC	CATSSTGVYGYTF
TRBJ2-1	TRBV27	once	TRBD2	TGTGCCAGCAGTTTATCTAGCGGGGGGATTAATGAGCAGTTCTTC	CASSLSSGGINEQFF
TRBJ1-1	TRBV30	NA	NA	TGTGCCTGGAGTAAAACAGGCACTGAAGCTTTCTTT	CAWSKTGTEAFF
TRBJ1-2	TRBV28	NA	TRBD1	TGTGCCAGCGGACAGGGGAGGTTCTATGGCTACACCTTC	CASGQGRFYGYTF
TRBJ1-5	TRBV6-5	NA	TRBD1	TGTGCCAGCAGTAGAACAGGGGCCAATCAGCCCCAGCATTTT	CASSRTGANQPQHF
TRBJ1-4	TRBV20-1	NA	NA	TGCAGTGCTAGATACGGTGAAAAACTGTTTTTT	CSARYGEKLFF
TRBJ2-3	TRBV5-1	few	NA	TGCGCCAGCAGCTTGGATCAGGGAGATACGCAGTATTTT	CASSLDQGDTQYF
TRBJ2-7	TRBV2	NA	TRBD2	TGTGCCAGCAGTGAAGGGGGCGGGGGCTCCTACGAGCAGTACTTC	CASSEGGGGSYEQYF
TRBJ2-7	TRBV10-1	NA	TRBD1	TGCGCCAGCGGACAGAGGACCCGGACAGGGAGTCTCTACGAGCAGTACTTC	CASGQRTRTGSLYEQYF
TRBJ1-3	TRBV5-1	NA	NA	TGCGCCAGCAGCTTGAGCGAGGCGAGCTCTGGAAACACCATATATTTT	CASSLSEASSGNTIYF
TRBJ2-5	TRBV7-3	NA	NA	TGTGCCAGCAGCTTCGGGGGTGGAGAGACCCAGTACTTC	CASSFGGGETQYF
TRBJ1-2	TRBV7-8	NA	NA	TGTGCCAGCAGCTTTGGGACACCGGCTAACTATGGCTACACCTTC	CASSFGTPANYGYTF
TRBJ2-1	TRBV2	NA	TRBD2	TGTGCCAGCAGTGAGGAGGCGGGGGGAGGGTCCTACAATGAGCAGTTCTTC	CASSEEAGGGSYNEQFF
TRBJ1-1	TRBV4-3	NA	NA	TGCGCCAGCAGCCAACCACAGATGTCCGCTGAAGCTTTCTTT	CASSQPQMSAEAFF